Each of the 24 T cell receptor beta chains below was sequenced from the same sample in a study of CD8 T cells in acute hepatitis C reinfection. Study-wide results and caveats: TRBV04 and TRBV06 were preferentially used in all groups, not explained by naive pool overrepresentation.

Time point reported: at least 347 days after estimated infection, following spontaneous clearance. The hepatitis C virus-specific receptor repertoire was characterized directly ex vivo, with no prior expansion in culture. Some clones are missing from TCRdb's copy, which holds only in-frame ones; the method was immunoSEQ multiplex PCR. The table has 2,000 to 3,000 clones, about 70% seen once. This specimen was HCV NS3-1073 tetramer-sorted CD8+ T cells from PBMCs, taken at follow-up. These TCRs come from a man aged 35 to 55 who spontaneously cleared hepatitis C infection.

This clone was seen a handful of times. The chain recombines TRBV15 with TRBJ1-2; the D gene is possibly TRBD1 (5 bases). Per the germline V gene, CDR1 is LNHNV and CDR2 is YYDKDF (reference sequence). Trimming took off 3 bases at V and 4 bases at J, with 12 bases between the two ends. The CDR3 is made up of 14 amino acids. Written as DNA, the CDR3 is TGTGCCACCAGCAGCGCACAGGATTCCTATGGCTACACCTTC. As protein: CATSSAQDSYGYTF.

This clone showed up just once. This CDR3 reads CASKSRRDGYTF. Written as DNA, the CDR3 is TGTGCCAGTAAAAGCAGGAGGGATGGCTACACCTTC. The V call is TRBV9, the J call TRBJ1-2; D is undetermined. The CDR3 runs to 12 residues. The V end was cut by 8 bases, the J end by 6 bases, with 14 bases between. In germline, CDR1 is SGDLS, CDR2 YYNGEE.

This clone showed up just a few times. V gene TRBV14 combines with J gene TRBJ1-1; D is uncertain. The length of the CDR3 is 15 residues. The V end was cut by 4 bases, the J end by 0 bases, with 12 bases between. Germline CDR1 is SGHDN and CDR2 is FVKESK. CDR3 sequence reads: CASSPFGVLNTEAFF. DNA of the CDR3: TGTGCCAGCAGCCCGTTCGGAGTTTTGAACACTGAAGCTTTCTTT.

V usage is TRBV5-6 and J usage is TRBJ2-7; maybe TRBD1 (6 bases). The V end was cut by 3 bases, the J end by 3 bases, with 13 bases between. This CDR3 is built from 14 residues. Germline V gene lookup returns CDR1 SGHDT and CDR2 YYEEEE. CDR3 amino acids: CASSSSDRYYEQYV. DNA of the CDR3: TGTGCCAGCAGCTCTAGTGACAGGTACTACGAGCAGTACGTC.

The chain joins TRBV30 to TRBJ1-4; 12 nucleotides match TRBD1. J lost 8 bases, V lost 1 base, and 5 bases had no gene match. The length of the CDR3 is 15 residues. The V gene's germline CDR1 is GTSNPN and CDR2 SVGIG (reference sequence). This CDR3 is CAWSGGQGAREKLFF. In DNA form, the CDR3 reads TGTGCCTGGAGTGGGGGACAGGGGGCTCGGGAAAAACTGTTTTTT. The full variable domain, its missing parts supplied by reference TRBV30 and TRBJ1-4, is SQTIHQWPATLVQPVGSPLSLECTVEGTSNPNLYWYRQAAGRGLQLLFYSVGIGQISSEVPQNLSASRPQDRQFILSSKKLLLSDSGFYLCAWSGGQGAREKLFFGSGTQLSVL.

This chain uses TRBV30 with TRBJ1-1; D not resolved. Trimming removed 3 bases from V and 0 bases from J, with 11 bases in between. The CDR3 has 14 amino acids. Germline-derived CDR1 and CDR2 are GTSNPN and SVGIG (reference sequence). The CDR3 reads CAWSGVVLNTEAFF. CDR3 DNA: TGTGCCTGGAGCGGGGTCGTCCTGAACACTGAAGCTTTCTTT.

The genes are TRBV6-5 and TRBJ1-1, with D possibly being TRBD1 (6 bases). Trimming stripped 0 bases from V and 8 bases from J, with 10 bases between. Germline values: CDR1 MNHEY, CDR2 SVGAGI. The CDR3 totals 13 residues. The CDR3 DNA reads as TGTGCCAGCAGTTACTCAATGAGGGGGGAAGCTTTCTTT. Protein product: CASSYSMRGEAFF.

In this sample, this clone turned up a few times. The rearrangement links TRBV7-9 to TRBJ1-1; D unresolved. The CDR3 sequence is 9 residues long. Germline V gene lookup returns CDR1 SEHNR and CDR2 FQNEAQ (reference sequence). The CDR3 region has the DNA TGTGCAGGGAACACTGAAGCTTTCTTT. Its translation is CAGNTEAFF.

The J gene is TRBJ2-3, the V gene TRBV11-2; D possibly corresponds to TRBD1 (5 bases). This CDR3 region has 13 residues. Trimming removed 4 bases from V and 5 bases from J, with 10 bases in between. Germline V CDR1 and CDR2: SGHAT, FQNNGV. CDR3 residues: CASSSQGLDTQYF. The DNA of the CDR3 is TGTGCCAGCAGCTCCCAGGGTCTAGATACGCAGTATTTT.

This clone was seen once. The chain links TRBV30 to TRBJ2-7; 9 nucleotides align to TRBD2. The CDR3 is 15 amino acids. The V segment lost 0 bases and the J segment 4 bases; nucleotides outside the gene matches: 7. Germline V gene lookup returns CDR1 GTSNPN and CDR2 SVGIG (reference sequence). The CDR3 protein is CAWSVMGLASYEQYF. As DNA, the CDR3 is TGTGCCTGGAGTGTTATGGGACTAGCTTCTTACGAGCAGTACTTC. The full variable domain, its missing parts supplied by reference TRBV30 and TRBJ2-7, is SQTIHQWPATLVQPVGSPLSLECTVEGTSNPNLYWYRQAAGRGLQLLFYSVGIGQISSEVPQNLSASRPQDRQFILSSKKLLLSDSGFYLCAWSVMGLASYEQYFGPGTRLTVT.

This clone was seen only a few times. CDR3 sequence (DNA): TGCGCCAGCAGGTCGGGACAGGGGCTGCTGGGGACAGATACGCAGTATTTT. Translated: CASRSGQGLLGTDTQYF. The V gene is TRBV10-2, the J gene TRBJ2-3; TRBD1 aligns across 10 bases. Per the germline V gene, CDR1 is WSHSY and CDR2 is SAAADI. This CDR3 has 17 amino acids. J gave up 3 bases and V 6 bases, and 12 bases lay outside the gene matches.

CDR3 bases: TGTGCCAGCAGTTCCTATGAGGGGGATACCAGCTCTGGGGCCAACGTCCTGACTTTC. Translation gives CASSSYEGDTSSGANVLTF. The V gene is TRBV28, the J gene TRBJ2-6, with D tentatively TRBD1 (6 bases). This CDR3 is 19 amino acids long. Germline V lookup: CDR1 MDHEN, CDR2 SYDVKM. V gave up 4 bases and J gave up 0 bases, with 19 bases separating them. The full variable domain, with the rest looked up from reference TRBV28 and TRBJ2-6, is DVKVTQSSRYLVKRTGEKVFLECVQDMDHENMFWYRQDPGLGLRLIYFSYDVKMKEKGDIPEGYSVSREKKERFSLILESASTNQTSMYLCASSSYEGDTSSGANVLTFGAGSRLTVL.

The V and J genes are TRBV7-8 and TRBJ1-4; D is unclear. The V gene lost 1 base and the J gene lost 1 base, with 7 bases spanning the gap. The CDR3 has 15 amino acids. The germline V gene encodes CDR1 SGHVS and CDR2 FQNEAQ. The CDR3 loop reads CASSLDDGTNEKLFF. CDR3 nucleotide sequence: TGTGCCAGCAGCTTAGACGACGGAACTAATGAAAAACTGTTTTTT.

CDR3 sequence: CASSLAKQETQYF. Here the CDR3 DNA reads TGTGCCAGCAGTTTAGCTAAACAAGAGACCCAGTACTTC. V is TRBV27 and J is TRBJ2-5; no clear D. Trimming stripped 2 bases from V and 2 bases from J, with 6 bases between. From germline, CDR1 is MNHEY and CDR2 SMNVEV (reference sequence). This CDR3 is built from 13 residues.

This rearrangement joins TRBV5-1 to TRBJ2-7, with a tentative D call TRBD2 (6 bases). The CDR3 has 14 amino acids. Trimming took off 0 bases at V and 2 bases at J, with 9 bases between the two ends. Germline V lookup: CDR1 SGHRS, CDR2 YFSETQ. The CDR3 DNA reads TGCGCCAGCAGCTTGGCGGAGGGAGCCTACGAGCAGTACTTC. It is translated as CASSLAEGAYEQYF.

V and J are TRBV7-8 and TRBJ2-7; the match to TRBD1 covers 9 bases. Germline CDR1 reads SGHVS; CDR2 reads FQNEAQ. The CDR3 sequence is 18 residues long. V shed 0 bases and J 6 bases; nucleotides not matched to a gene: 15. CDR3 nucleotide sequence: TGTGCCAGCAGCTTAGCAACACCACCCGGGACAGGGATTTTCGAGCAGTACTTC. This encodes CASSLATPPGTGIFEQYF.

V gene TRBV29-1 combines with J gene TRBJ2-2; D is possibly TRBD2 (5 bases). Germline V CDR1 and CDR2: SQVTM, ANQGSEA. There are 12 residues in the CDR3. Deletions cut 7 bases from V and 3 bases from J, with 9 bases between. For the CDR3, the DNA is TGCAGCGCTCCCGGGGACACCGGGGAGCTGTTTTTT. This translates into CSAPGDTGELFF.

This chain links TRBV6-1 with TRBJ2-3, with unresolved D. CDR1 is MNHNS and CDR2 is SASEGT in the germline V gene. The CDR3 is made up of 15 amino acids. Trimming removed 3 bases from V and 0 bases from J, with 10 bases in between. The CDR3 bases are TGTGCCAGCAGTGAGCTAGTTACTAGCACAGATACGCAGTATTTT. Translation: CASSELVTSTDTQYF.

The gene calls are TRBV5-4 and TRBJ2-2, with TRBD2 identical over 12 bases. The CDR3 covers 17 residues. The junction had 11 bases not matched to a gene; V was cut back by 4 bases and J by 7 bases. Germline assignment: CDR1 SGHNT and CDR2 YYREEE (reference sequence). CDR3 residues: CASSQEMASGGGGELFF. CDR3 in DNA: TGTGCCAGCAGCCAAGAAATGGCTAGCGGGGGGGGCGGGGAGCTGTTTTTT.

This clone came up a few times. The chain recombines TRBV4-1 with TRBJ1-2; tentative D call: TRBD1 (5 bases). Germline V gene lookup returns CDR1 MGHRA and CDR2 YSYEKL. The CDR3 covers 14 residues. The V gene lost 3 bases and the J gene lost 4 bases, with 12 bases spanning the gap. CDR3 nucleotides: TGCGCCAGCAGCCAGGACGGGACCTTCTATGGCTACACCTTC. It specifies CASSQDGTFYGYTF.

The gene calls are TRBV19 and TRBJ1-2, with a weak D call TRBD1 (6 bases). In germline, CDR1 is LNHDA, CDR2 SQIVND (reference sequence). CDR3 length equals 16 residues. V was pared by 6 bases and J by 1 base, with 18 bases between. CDR3 bases: TGTGCCAGTAGCCCCTCCGTCGGGGGCAGTAACTATGGCTACACCTTC. This codes for CASSPSVGGSNYGYTF.

The rearrangement uses TRBV6-1 and TRBJ2-7; D is possibly TRBD2 (7 bases). Looked up from germline, CDR1 is MNHNS and CDR2 is SASEGT. There are 14 residues in the CDR3. V lost 5 bases and J lost 6, with 17 bases in between. CDR3 DNA sequence: TGTGCCAGCAGTAAACAGGGAGGGGAGTCCGAGCAGTACTTC. Residues: CASSKQGGESEQYF.

The chain joins TRBV30 to TRBJ1-2, with a weak D call TRBD1 (6 bases). Germline V lookup: CDR1 GTSNPN, CDR2 SVGIG (reference sequence). Trimming shortened V by 0 bases and J by 5 bases, and 16 bases separated the two germline ends. This CDR3 contains 15 residues. This chain's CDR3 is CAWSVKTGGAYGYTF. DNA for the CDR3: TGTGCCTGGAGTGTAAAGACAGGTGGGGCTTATGGCTACACCTTC.

The chain carries TRBV4-2 and TRBJ1-3; TRBD1 matches 8 bases. Trimming cost V 1 base and J 0 bases; bases outside gene matches: 2. The CDR3 spans 16 residues. Germline loops: CDR1 LGHNA, CDR2 YNFKEQ. CDR3 DNA: TGTGCCAGCAGCCAAGTGGGACAGGACTCTGGAAACACCATATATTTT. This translates into CASSQVGQDSGNTIYF.